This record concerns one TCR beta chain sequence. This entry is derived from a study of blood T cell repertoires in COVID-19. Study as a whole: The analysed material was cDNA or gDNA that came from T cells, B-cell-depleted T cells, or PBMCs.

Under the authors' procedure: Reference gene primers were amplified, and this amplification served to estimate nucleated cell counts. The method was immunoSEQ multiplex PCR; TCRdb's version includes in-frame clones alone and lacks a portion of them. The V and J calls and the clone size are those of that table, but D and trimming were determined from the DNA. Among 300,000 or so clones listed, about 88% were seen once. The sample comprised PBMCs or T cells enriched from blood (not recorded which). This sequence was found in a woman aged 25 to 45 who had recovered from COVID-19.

CDR3 coding DNA: TGTGCCAGCAGTCGATTTGGGCCGGGACAGGTTTTGGACTATGGCTACACCTTC. Amino acid sequence: CASSRFGPGQVLDYGYTF. This chain joins TRBV28 and TRBJ1-2, with 8 bases matching TRBD1. The V and J ends lost 5 bases and 3 bases, in that order; junction bases with no gene match: 17. Per germline, CDR1 MDHEN and CDR2 SYDVKM. This CDR3 is built from 18 residues.